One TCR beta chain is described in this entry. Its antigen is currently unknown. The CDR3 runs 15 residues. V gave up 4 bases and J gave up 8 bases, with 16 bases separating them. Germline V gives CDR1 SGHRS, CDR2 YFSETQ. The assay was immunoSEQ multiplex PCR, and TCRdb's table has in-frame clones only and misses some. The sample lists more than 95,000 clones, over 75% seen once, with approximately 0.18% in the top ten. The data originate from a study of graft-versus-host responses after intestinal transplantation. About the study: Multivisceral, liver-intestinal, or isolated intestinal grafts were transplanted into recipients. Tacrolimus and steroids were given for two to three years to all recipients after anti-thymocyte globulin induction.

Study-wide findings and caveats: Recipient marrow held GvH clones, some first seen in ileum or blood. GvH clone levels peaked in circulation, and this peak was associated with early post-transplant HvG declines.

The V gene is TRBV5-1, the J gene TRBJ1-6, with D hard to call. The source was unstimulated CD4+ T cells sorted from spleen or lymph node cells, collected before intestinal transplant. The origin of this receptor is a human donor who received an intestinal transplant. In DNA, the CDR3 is TGCGCCAGCAGCCGGGAGTTGAGGAGGGATTCACCCCTCCACTTT. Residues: CASSRELRRDSPLHF.